The 25 T cell receptor beta chains given below trace back to one sample, sequenced in a study of blood T cell repertoires in COVID-19. Measured with immunoSEQ multiplex PCR; TCRdb has only the in-frame clones, and not every one. Altogether about 230,000 clones are present, 70% to 90% being singletons, with the ten largest covering around 10%. Sequencing was carried out using peripheral blood. These receptors were collected from a man in his fifties with COVID-19, enrolled during active disease.

Turning to this clone: A junction boundary mismatches the germline segment, possibly from a read error. The CDR3 coding sequence is TGTGCTAGCAGCTTAGGAGCGGGCTCCTACAATGAGCAGTTCTTC. Translated, it gives CASSLGAGSYNEQFF. The chain combines TRBV7-7 with TRBJ2-1, with D maybe TRBD2 (6 bases). The CDR3 extends over 15 amino acids. Germline CDR1 and CDR2: SSHAT and FNYEAQ (reference sequence). Looking up the rest from reference TRBV7-7 and TRBJ2-1 gives the full variable domain: GAGVSQSPRYKVTKRGQDVTLRCDPISSHATLYWYQQALGQGPEFLTYFNYEAQPDKSGLPSDRFSAERPEGSISTLTIQRTEQRDSAMYRCASSLGAGSYNEQFFGPGTRLTVL.

The chain joins TRBV18 to TRBJ1-1, with 9 bases identical to TRBD1. Germline CDR1 reads KGHSH; CDR2 reads LQKENI. The length of the CDR3 is 15 residues. Unmatched junction bases numbered 6, after V lost 4 bases and J lost 3 bases. DNA for the CDR3: TGTGCCAGCTCACAATGGCGACAGGGGGACACTGAAGCTTTCTTT. Translation gives CASSQWRQGDTEAFF. Full variable domain (outside the CDR3, taken from reference TRBV18 and TRBJ1-1): NAGVMQNPRHLVRRRGQEARLRCSPMKGHSHVYWYRQLPEEGLKFMVYLQKENIIDESGMPKERFSAEFPKEGPSILRIQQVVRGDSAAYFCASSQWRQGDTEAFFGQGTRLTVV.

The chain employs TRBV18 and TRBJ2-6; D might be TRBD1 (5 bases). CDR1 KGHSH and CDR2 LQKENI come from the germline V gene. V lost 3 bases and J lost 2, with 11 bases in between. This CDR3 spans 16 amino acids. CDR3 sequence: CASSPQGSTGANVLTF. CDR3 nucleotides: TGTGCCAGCTCACCTCAGGGTTCGACTGGGGCCAACGTCCTGACTTTC.

The chain has TRBV14 and TRBJ1-1, with D tentatively TRBD1 (5 bases). This CDR3 has 18 residues. Trimming stripped 1 base from V and 4 bases from J, with 22 bases between. CDR1 is SGHDN, CDR2 FVKESK, per germline. The CDR3 reads CASSQGRWRGGFGTEAFF. The DNA for the CDR3 is TGTGCCAGCAGCCAAGGGAGGTGGAGGGGTGGCTTCGGCACTGAAGCTTTCTTT. The full variable domain, with the rest looked up from reference TRBV14 and TRBJ1-1, is EAGVTQFPSHSVIEKGQTVTLRCDPISGHDNLYWYRRVMGKEIKFLLHFVKESKQDESGMPNNRFLAERTGGTYSTLKVQPAELEDSGVYFCASSQGRWRGGFGTEAFFGQGTRLTVV.

This chain joins TRBV30 and TRBJ2-7, with no clear D. The germline V gene encodes CDR1 GTSNPN and CDR2 SVGIG (reference sequence). The CDR3 runs 13 residues. V dropped 2 bases and J dropped 6 bases, with 14 bases sitting between them. The CDR3 spells CAWSPLGAGEQYF. CDR3 in DNA: TGTGCCTGGAGTCCGCTGGGCGCCGGCGAGCAGTACTTC.

The gene calls are TRBV5-1 and TRBJ2-1; 7 bases are a match to TRBD1. With V trimmed by 6 bases and J by 3 bases, 9 bases remained unmatched. Germline V gene lookup returns CDR1 SGHRS and CDR2 YFSETQ. This CDR3 has 15 amino acids. The CDR3: CASTLNRDSYNEQFF. In nucleotides, the CDR3 is TGCGCCAGCACCCTAAACCGGGACAGCTACAATGAGCAGTTCTTC.

The chain employs TRBV10-3 and TRBJ1-2; TRBD1 matches at 8 bases. The CDR3 contains 15 residues. Germline V gene sequence: CDR1 ENHRY, CDR2 SYGVKD. Losses at the gene ends were 6 bases for V and 6 bases for J; bases not matched to a gene: 12. This CDR3 reads CAIRIGQGAMNGYTF. The CDR3 nucleotides are TGTGCCATCAGGATAGGACAGGGAGCAATGAATGGCTACACCTTC.

For the CDR3, the DNA is TGTGCCAGTAGCTCGGGTAGGGAGGGATTCGAGCCCCAGCATTTT. Amino acid sequence: CASSSGREGFEPQHF. The chain uses TRBV19 and TRBJ1-5; D is unclear. The V gene lost 6 bases and the J gene lost 8 bases, with 20 bases spanning the gap. The CDR3 is made up of 15 amino acids. CDR1 and CDR2 (germline): LNHDA, SQIVND (reference sequence).

The chain recombines TRBV5-6 with TRBJ2-2, with 8 bases lining up with TRBD2. Germline V CDR1 and CDR2: SGHDT, YYEEEE. Trimming cost V 5 bases and J 8 bases; bases outside gene matches: 11. CDR3 length: 15 residues. Here the CDR3 reads CASRRLAGTGGELFF. In nucleotides, the CDR3 is TGTGCCAGCAGAAGGCTAGCGGGTACCGGGGGGGAGCTGTTTTTT.

The V and J genes are TRBV7-2 and TRBJ2-1; 9 bases line up with TRBD2. CDR1 is SGHTA and CDR2 is FQGNSA in the germline V gene. The CDR3 contains 18 residues. V shed 5 bases and J 1 base; nucleotides not matched to a gene: 12. This CDR3 is CASSPGGGGGASYNEQFF. CDR3 DNA: TGTGCCAGCAGCCCTGGCGGTGGCGGGGGGGCGTCCTACAATGAGCAGTTCTTC.

J is TRBJ2-7 and V is TRBV2, with 7 bases fitting TRBD2. The germline V gene encodes CDR1 SNHLY and CDR2 FYNNEI. V was clipped by 2 bases and J by 3 bases; unmatched bases: 4. The CDR3 spans 14 residues. Written as DNA, the CDR3 is TGTGCCAGCAGTGAATGGGGGGGAGGCTACGAGCAGTACTTC. This gives the protein CASSEWGGGYEQYF. The entire variable domain, with the rest obtained from reference TRBV2 and TRBJ2-7, is as follows: EPEVTQTPSHQVTQMGQEVILRCVPISNHLYFYWYRQILGQKVEFLVSFYNNEISEKSEIFDDQFSVERPDGSNFTLKIRSTKLEDSAMYFCASSEWGGGYEQYFGPGTRLTVT.

The V call is TRBV6-2 or TRBV6-3, the J call TRBJ1-4; D is perhaps TRBD1 (5 bases). The V gene lost 4 bases and the J gene lost 5 bases, with 11 bases spanning the gap. Germline values: CDR1 MNHEY, CDR2 SVGEGT. The CDR3 has 14 amino acids. This CDR3 is CASSSTDMNEKLFF. The DNA for the CDR3 is TGTGCCAGCAGTTCGACGGACATGAATGAAAAACTGTTTTTT.

This sequence joins TRBV5-1 and TRBJ2-1, with 11 bases lining up with TRBD1. The trim removed 4 bases at V and 8 bases at J, leaving 8 bases unmatched. The CDR3 length is 15 residues. Germline V CDR1 and CDR2: SGHRS, YFSETQ. The CDR3 DNA sequence: TGCGCCAGCAGCCCGGGACAGGGGGATATAGATGAGCAGTTCTTC. Residues: CASSPGQGDIDEQFF.

V usage is TRBV5-1 and J usage is TRBJ2-1, with TRBD2 as a possible D gene (6 bases). CDR1 and CDR2 (germline): SGHRS, YFSETQ. There are 16 residues in the CDR3. V gave up 1 base and J gave up 1 base, with 12 bases separating them. CDR3 loop: CASSLLAGPSYNEQFF. CDR3 DNA sequence: TGCGCCAGCAGCTTGCTCGCGGGGCCGTCCTACAATGAGCAGTTCTTC.

The chain has TRBV3-1 (or the pseudogene TRBV3-2) and TRBJ2-1; D unclear. CDR3 length: 13 amino acids. V lost 4 bases and J lost 5, with 9 bases in between. From germline, CDR1 is LGHDT and CDR2 YNNKEL (reference sequence). CDR3 amino acids: CASSPRSHNEQFF. The CDR3 DNA is TGTGCCAGCAGCCCCCGGAGCCACAATGAGCAGTTCTTC.

CDR3 nucleotide sequence: TGTGCCAGTAGTCTCCTACCGGGACAGGGCTCCTACGAGCAGTACTTC. It is translated as CASSLLPGQGSYEQYF. The chain combines TRBV19 with TRBJ2-7, with TRBD1 matching 9 bases. The V and J ends lost 5 bases and 0 bases, in that order; junction bases with no gene match: 8. The V gene's germline CDR1 is LNHDA and CDR2 SQIVND (reference sequence). This CDR3 is 16 amino acids long.

The chain employs TRBV6-5 and TRBJ2-7; 8 bases fit TRBD2. The CDR3 extends over 15 amino acids. CDR1 is MNHEY and CDR2 is SVGAGI in the germline V gene. Trimming removed 7 bases from V and 4 bases from J; junction bases left unmatched: 12. The CDR3 DNA sequence: TGTGCCAGCAAAGAAACTAGCGGTACCTTGTACGAGCAGTACTTC. Amino acid sequence: CASKETSGTLYEQYF.

This chain connects TRBV7-9 to TRBJ2-1; TRBD2 is a possible D gene (6 bases). Trimming took off 2 bases at V and 3 bases at J, with 14 bases between the two ends. The CDR3 sequence is 16 residues long. In germline, CDR1 is SEHNR, CDR2 FQNEAQ (reference sequence). The CDR3 region is CASSLPLALIYNEQFF. The CDR3 coding sequence is TGTGCCAGCAGCTTACCCCTAGCGCTTATCTACAATGAGCAGTTCTTC.

The chain joins TRBV15 to TRBJ1-2, with D possibly TRBD1 on 5 matching bases. V lost 1 base and J lost 4, with 13 bases in between. From germline, CDR1 is LNHNV and CDR2 YYDKDF (reference sequence). The CDR3 runs to 15 residues. DNA of the CDR3: TGTGCCACCAGCAGAGTGCAGGGCGCTCCCTATGGCTACACCTTC. This translates into CATSRVQGAPYGYTF.

This clone was counted a single time. This chain connects TRBV18 to TRBJ1-2; D is unclear. Trimming took off 0 bases at V and 5 bases at J, with 10 bases between the two ends. This CDR3 contains 14 residues. Germline V gives CDR1 KGHSH, CDR2 LQKENI. The CDR3 spells CASSPPSQTYGYTF. The CDR3 nucleotides read TGTGCCAGCTCACCACCTAGCCAGACTTATGGCTACACCTTC.

The V call is TRBV7-9, the J call TRBJ2-5; tentatively, D is TRBD1 (6 bases). Trimming pared 2 bases from V and 1 base from J, leaving 14 bases between. Germline CDR1 is SEHNR and CDR2 is FQNEAQ (reference sequence). This CDR3 comprises 16 residues. In DNA form, the CDR3 reads TGTGCCAGCAGCTTATTGGTGGGGGCGAGCCAAGAGACCCAGTACTTC. This sequence encodes CASSLLVGASQETQYF.

This chain uses TRBV2 with TRBJ1-2, with D possibly TRBD1 on 5 matching bases. Deletions cut 3 bases from V and 5 bases from J, with 19 bases between. CDR1 and CDR2 from the germline V gene are SNHLY and FYNNEI. The CDR3 spans 16 residues. The CDR3 spells CASSDFGTAGGYGYTF. CDR3 bases: TGTGCCAGCAGTGATTTCGGGACGGCGGGGGGATATGGCTACACCTTC.

The gene calls are TRBV5-6 and TRBJ2-3; TRBD2 agrees at 8 bases. Germline CDR1 and CDR2: SGHDT and YYEEEE. The CDR3 runs 15 residues. V trimming: 4 bases; J trimming: 2 bases; junction bases outside the gene matches: 6. CDR3: CASSIAGRFTDTQYF. DNA for the CDR3: TGTGCCAGCAGCATAGCGGGAAGGTTCACAGATACGCAGTATTTT.

This rearrangement joins TRBV5-5 to TRBJ2-7, with a possible D match to TRBD2 (6 bases). V dropped 3 bases and J dropped 4 bases, with 17 bases sitting between them. CDR3 length: 15 amino acids. Germline CDR1 is SGHKS and CDR2 is YYEKEE (reference sequence). The CDR3 DNA follows: TGTGCCAGCAGCTCACTCTACGGGACTTTTTACGAGCAGTACTTC. Its translation is CASSSLYGTFYEQYF.

The J gene is TRBJ2-7, the V gene TRBV6-1; D unresolved. The CDR3 is 13 residues long. Germline CDR1 and CDR2: MNHNS and SASEGT. The V gene lost 2 bases and the J gene lost 3 bases, with 8 bases spanning the gap. The CDR3 DNA is TGTGCCAGCAGTGAACTTGACAACTACGAGCAGTACTTC. Amino acid sequence: CASSELDNYEQYF.